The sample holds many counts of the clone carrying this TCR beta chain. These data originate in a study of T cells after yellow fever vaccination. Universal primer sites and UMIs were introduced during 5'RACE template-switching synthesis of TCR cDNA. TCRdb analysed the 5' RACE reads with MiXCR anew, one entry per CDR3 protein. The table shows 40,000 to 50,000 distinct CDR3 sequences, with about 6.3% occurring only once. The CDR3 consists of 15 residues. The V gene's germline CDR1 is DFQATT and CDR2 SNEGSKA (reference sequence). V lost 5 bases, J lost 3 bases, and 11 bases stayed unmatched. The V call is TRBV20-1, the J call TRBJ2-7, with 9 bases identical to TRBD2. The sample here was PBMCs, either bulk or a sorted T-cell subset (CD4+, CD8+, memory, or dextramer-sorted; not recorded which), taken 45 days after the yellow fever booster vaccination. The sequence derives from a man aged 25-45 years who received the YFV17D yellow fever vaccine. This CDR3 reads CSASPLAGQSYEQYF. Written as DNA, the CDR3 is TGCAGTGCTTCCCCTCTAGCGGGACAAAGCTACGAGCAGTACTTC.